This T cell receptor beta chain was sequenced in a study of T cell responses to AZD1222 COVID-19 vaccine. Clones were sequenced by immunoSEQ multiplex PCR, and TCRdb holds only the in-frame ones, with some missing. This sample has about 55,000 clones, with 89% found just once. This clone was seen a handful of times. Per the germline V gene, CDR1 is MNHEY and CDR2 is SVGAGI. CDR3 length: 15 amino acids. Trimming shortened V by 6 bases and J by 1 base, and 12 bases separated the two germline ends. This clonotype was obtained from an adult in good health. The rearrangement uses TRBV6-5 and TRBJ2-2, with D tentatively TRBD1 (7 bases). The starting material was peripheral blood, obtained on day 0 of AZD1222 vaccination. CDR3 nucleotide sequence: TGTGCCAGCAGCAGGGGGACTGAGAACACCGGGGAGCTGTTTTTT. Translating gives CASSRGTENTGELFF.